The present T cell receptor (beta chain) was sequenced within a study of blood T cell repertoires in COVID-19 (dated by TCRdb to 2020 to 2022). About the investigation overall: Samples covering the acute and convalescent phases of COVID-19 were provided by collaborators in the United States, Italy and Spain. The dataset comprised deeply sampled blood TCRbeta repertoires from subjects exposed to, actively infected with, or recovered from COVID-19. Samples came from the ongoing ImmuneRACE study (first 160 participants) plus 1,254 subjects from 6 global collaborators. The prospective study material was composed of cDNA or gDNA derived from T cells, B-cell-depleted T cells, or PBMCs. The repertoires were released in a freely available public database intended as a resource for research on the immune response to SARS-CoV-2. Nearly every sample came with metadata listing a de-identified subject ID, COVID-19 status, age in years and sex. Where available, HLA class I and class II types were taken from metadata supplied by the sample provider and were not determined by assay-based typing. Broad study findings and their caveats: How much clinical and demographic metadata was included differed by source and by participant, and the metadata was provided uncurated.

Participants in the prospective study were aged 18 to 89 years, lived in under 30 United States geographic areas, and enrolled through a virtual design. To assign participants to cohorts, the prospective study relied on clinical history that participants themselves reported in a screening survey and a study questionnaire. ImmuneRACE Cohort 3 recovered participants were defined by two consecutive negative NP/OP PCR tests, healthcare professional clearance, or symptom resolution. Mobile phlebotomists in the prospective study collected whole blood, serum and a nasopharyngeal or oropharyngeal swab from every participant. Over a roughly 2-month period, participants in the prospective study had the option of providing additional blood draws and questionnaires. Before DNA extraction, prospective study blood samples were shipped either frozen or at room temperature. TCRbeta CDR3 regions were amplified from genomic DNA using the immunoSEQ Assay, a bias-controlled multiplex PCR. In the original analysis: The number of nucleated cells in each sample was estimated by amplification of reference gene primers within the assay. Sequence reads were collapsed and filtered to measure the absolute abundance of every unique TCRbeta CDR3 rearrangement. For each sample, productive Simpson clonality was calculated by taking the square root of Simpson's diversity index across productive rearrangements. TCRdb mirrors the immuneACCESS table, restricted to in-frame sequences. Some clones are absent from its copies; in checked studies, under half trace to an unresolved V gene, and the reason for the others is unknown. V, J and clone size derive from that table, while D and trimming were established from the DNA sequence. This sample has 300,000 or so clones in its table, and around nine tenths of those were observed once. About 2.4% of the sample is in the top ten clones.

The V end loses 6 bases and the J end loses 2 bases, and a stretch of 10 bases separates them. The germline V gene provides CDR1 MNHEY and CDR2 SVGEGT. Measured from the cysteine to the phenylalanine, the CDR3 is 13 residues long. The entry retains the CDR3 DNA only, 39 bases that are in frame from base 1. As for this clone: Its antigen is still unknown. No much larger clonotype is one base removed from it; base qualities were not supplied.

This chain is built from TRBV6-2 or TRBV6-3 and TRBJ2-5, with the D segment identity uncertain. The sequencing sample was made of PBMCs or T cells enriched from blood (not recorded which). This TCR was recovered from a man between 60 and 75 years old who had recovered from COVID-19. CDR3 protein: CASSRRFQETQYF. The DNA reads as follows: TGTGCCAGCAGCCGCCGGTTTCAAGAGACCCAGTACTTC.